Presented here are 21 T cell receptor beta chains from one specimen sequenced in a study of response to subunit inactivated influenza vaccine. TCRdb re-derived calls from the RT-PCR reads in MiXCR, one entry per CDR3 protein. The sample consists of about 620,000 distinct CDR3 sequences, over 9% of them appearing once. The data were also submitted as part of a second study, on T cells expressing NK-cell markers. From that report: TCR beta libraries carry UMIs added by 5'RACE template switching.

Sequencing used PBMCs from blood, obtained on the day of vaccination. These receptors were taken from a man aged 50 or older who received an inactivated influenza vaccine.

A few counts support this clonotype. The chain is built from TRBV3-1 and TRBJ2-1; 7 nucleotides align to TRBD2. Germline assignment: CDR1 LGHDT and CDR2 YNNKEL (reference sequence). J was trimmed by 3 bases and V by 4 bases; bases with no gene match: 6. The CDR3 spans 15 residues. The DNA of the CDR3 is TGTGCCAGCAGCCCAGCGGGGTTTGACTACAATGAGCAGTTCTTC. It is translated as CASSPAGFDYNEQFF.

The V and J genes are TRBV5-5 and TRBJ2-2, with D unresolved. This CDR3 comprises 13 residues. Germline V gene lookup returns CDR1 SGHKS and CDR2 YYEKEE (reference sequence). V lost 0 bases and J 9 bases, leaving 9 bases between the germline ends. CDR3 amino acids: CASSLGLTRELFF. CDR3 coding DNA: TGTGCCAGCAGCTTGGGTTTGACTCGGGAGCTGTTTTTT.

The sample holds a few counts of this clonotype. The rearrangement joins TRBV11-2 to TRBJ2-1; maybe TRBD2 (6 bases). V was cut by 1 base and J by 10 bases, with 20 bases left in between. Germline lookup yields CDR1 SGHAT and CDR2 FQNNGV. This CDR3 spans 16 amino acids. The CDR3 DNA sequence: TGTGCCAGCAGCTTAGTAGGCCTAGTTGGGGGACTGGAGCAGTTCTTC. Amino acid sequence: CASSLVGLVGGLEQFF.

In this sample, this clonotype turned up many times. The V call is TRBV7-2, the J call TRBJ2-7; D perhaps matches TRBD2 (5 bases). The germline gives CDR1 SGHTA, CDR2 FQGNSA. The CDR3 has 12 amino acids. V was clipped by 5 bases and J by 10 bases, with 15 bases between them. The CDR3 DNA follows: TGTGCCAGCAGCCCTCAAGAAGGACTTCAGTACTTC. It encodes CASSPQEGLQYF.

CDR3 loop: CASSYGGSVYNEQFF. In nucleotides, the CDR3 is TGTGCCAGCAGCTATGGCGGGAGTGTCTACAATGAGCAGTTCTTC. The chain has TRBV12-3 or TRBV12-4 and TRBJ2-1; 7 nucleotides align to TRBD2. Germline trimming cut 6 bases from V and 3 bases from J; bases unmatched to any gene: 8. The CDR3 extends over 15 amino acids.

The CDR3 nucleotides are TGCGCCAGCAGATCCGGAGAGGGCCACGAGCAGTACTTC. This sequence encodes CASRSGEGHEQYF. This chain joins TRBV5-1 and TRBJ2-7; D is perhaps TRBD2 (5 bases). V was trimmed by 5 bases and J by 5 bases, leaving 14 bases between them. There are 13 residues in the CDR3. The germline V gene encodes CDR1 SGHRS and CDR2 YFSETQ.

The chain joins TRBV19 to TRBJ1-5; D is ambiguous. The V gene lost 0 bases and the J gene lost 9 bases, with 9 bases spanning the gap. The CDR3 spans 13 residues. From germline, CDR1 is LNHDA and CDR2 SQIVND (reference sequence). CDR3 in amino acids: CASSIDRSRPQHF. The CDR3 bases are TGTGCCAGTAGTATAGATCGGAGTAGGCCCCAGCATTTT.

There are many counts of this clonotype. The chain links TRBV5-1 to TRBJ1-2; maybe TRBD1 (5 bases). The CDR3 has 15 amino acids. V shed 2 bases and J shed 0 bases, with 11 bases lying between them. Per the germline V gene, CDR1 is SGHRS and CDR2 is YFSETQ. CDR3 protein: CASSFSPGTNYGYTF. DNA for the CDR3: TGCGCCAGCAGCTTTTCTCCAGGGACTAACTATGGCTACACCTTC.

This clonotype was seen many times. The gene calls are TRBV11-2 and TRBJ2-1; possible D gene TRBD2, 5 bases. Germline loops: CDR1 SGHAT, CDR2 FQNNGV. Between the trimmed V and J ends, which lost 3 bases and 7 bases, there was a span of 22 bases. CDR3 length: 17 residues. CDR3 sequence reads: CASSLIGPSLLRNEQFF. CDR3 DNA: TGTGCCAGCAGCTTGATTGGGCCTAGCCTGTTAAGGAATGAGCAGTTCTTC.

This rearrangement joins TRBV27 to TRBJ2-4; the D gene is possibly TRBD1 (5 bases). Germline V lookup: CDR1 MNHEY, CDR2 SMNVEV (reference sequence). The germline V and J ends were trimmed by 6 bases and 2 bases, with 14 bases remaining between them. The CDR3 has 15 amino acids. The CDR3 sequence: CASSPRAGPKNIQYF. The CDR3, as DNA: TGTGCCAGCAGCCCCCGGGCAGGGCCCAAAAACATTCAGTACTTC.

This clonotype was seen a few times. This sequence joins TRBV29-1 and TRBJ2-7, with 13 bases matching TRBD2. CDR3 size: 14 residues. V dropped 7 bases and J dropped 2; count of bases not matched to a gene: 5. The germline gives CDR1 SQVTM, CDR2 ANQGSEA. This CDR3 is CSATTSGGPYEQYF. CDR3 nucleotide sequence: TGCAGCGCCACGACTAGCGGGGGGCCCTACGAGCAGTACTTC.

This clonotype was seen a few times. This chain links TRBV6-2 or TRBV6-3 with TRBJ2-1, with 7 bases lining up with TRBD1. Germline-derived CDR1 and CDR2 are MNHEY and SVGEGT. CDR3 length: 14 amino acids. V trimming: 6 bases; J trimming: 5 bases; junction bases outside the gene matches: 7. The CDR3 region has the DNA TGTGCCAGCAGAAGAGGGACAGCCAACAATGAGCAGTTCTTC. Protein product: CASRRGTANNEQFF.

V gene TRBV27 combines with J gene TRBJ2-1; D is uncertain. Germline CDR1 MNHEY, CDR2 SMNVEV (reference sequence). The CDR3 extends over 16 amino acids. Trimming took off 3 bases at V and 4 bases at J, with 16 bases between the two ends. Here the CDR3 reads CASSLDLSGQYNEQFF. CDR3 DNA sequence: TGTGCCAGCAGTTTGGATCTGTCAGGCCAATACAATGAGCAGTTCTTC.

This clonotype occurred a few times. The chain joins TRBV14 to TRBJ1-5; D not resolved. The germline gives CDR1 SGHDN, CDR2 FVKESK. V lost 1 base and J 9 bases, leaving 7 bases between the germline ends. The CDR3 has 12 amino acids. In nucleotides, the CDR3 is TGTGCCAGCAGCCAAGGGGTCGGGCCCCAGCATTTT. Its translation is CASSQGVGPQHF.

Only a few counts were recorded for this clonotype. The V call is TRBV29-1, the J call TRBJ1-2; 7 nucleotides align to TRBD1. The CDR3 is 14 residues long. Germline lookup yields CDR1 SQVTM and CDR2 ANQGSEA. The V and J ends lost 7 bases and 1 base, in that order; junction bases with no gene match: 9. DNA for the CDR3: TGCAGCGCCCGACGGGACAGTCTTAACTATGGCTACACCTTC. It encodes CSARRDSLNYGYTF.

In its sample, this clonotype was seen a few times. The gene calls are TRBV7-2 and TRBJ2-3, with unresolved D. CDR1 and CDR2 (germline): SGHTA, FQGNSA. Trimming stripped 6 bases from V and 5 bases from J, with 15 bases between. The CDR3 is made up of 14 amino acids. The CDR3: CASSDRPGLDTQYF. In nucleotides, the CDR3 is TGTGCCAGCAGTGATCGACCAGGCCTAGATACGCAGTATTTT.

There are a few counts of this clonotype. The chain links TRBV6-5 to TRBJ1-2, with TRBD1 matching 7 bases. The V and J ends lost 5 bases and 5 bases, in that order; junction bases with no gene match: 8. Germline V gives CDR1 MNHEY, CDR2 SVGAGI. The CDR3 sequence is 14 residues long. The CDR3 nucleotides are TGTGCCAGCAGTAACAGGGGACCCTGGTATGGCTACACCTTC. Amino acids: CASSNRGPWYGYTF.

The chain is built from TRBV6-2 or TRBV6-3 and TRBJ1-1; possible D gene TRBD1, 5 bases. CDR1 is MNHEY, CDR2 SVGEGT, per germline. The CDR3 spans 14 residues. Trimming removed 7 bases from V and 4 bases from J, with 16 bases in between. The CDR3 sequence: CASTELGGFTEAFF. Written as DNA, the CDR3 is TGTGCCAGCACTGAGTTGGGGGGTTTCACTGAAGCTTTCTTT.

The chain has TRBV20-1 and TRBJ1-3, with D possibly matching TRBD1 (6 bases). This CDR3 is built from 13 residues. Looked up from germline, CDR1 is DFQATT and CDR2 is SNEGSKA (reference sequence). V was cut by 3 bases and J by 4 bases, with 10 bases left in between. The CDR3 region is CSARGGHGNTIYF. CDR3 bases: TGCAGTGCTAGGGGGGGGCACGGAAACACCATATATTTT.

The genes are TRBV20-1 and TRBJ2-1; 16 bases align to TRBD2. This CDR3 comprises 15 residues. Germline values: CDR1 DFQATT, CDR2 SNEGSKA (reference sequence). V was clipped by 4 bases and J by 8 bases; unmatched bases: 5. CDR3 bases: TGCAGTGCTACTCCCGGGACTAGCGGGAGGGATGAGCAGTTCTTC. Protein: CSATPGTSGRDEQFF.

The chain recombines TRBV30 with TRBJ1-5; no firm D call. Germline V gene lookup returns CDR1 GTSNPN and CDR2 SVGIG (reference sequence). Trimming removed 3 bases from V and 7 bases from J, with 13 bases in between. The CDR3 totals 13 residues. The CDR3 bases are TGTGCCTGGAGCGAGACCGCCAGGCAGCCCCAGCATTTT. Translating it yields CAWSETARQPQHF.